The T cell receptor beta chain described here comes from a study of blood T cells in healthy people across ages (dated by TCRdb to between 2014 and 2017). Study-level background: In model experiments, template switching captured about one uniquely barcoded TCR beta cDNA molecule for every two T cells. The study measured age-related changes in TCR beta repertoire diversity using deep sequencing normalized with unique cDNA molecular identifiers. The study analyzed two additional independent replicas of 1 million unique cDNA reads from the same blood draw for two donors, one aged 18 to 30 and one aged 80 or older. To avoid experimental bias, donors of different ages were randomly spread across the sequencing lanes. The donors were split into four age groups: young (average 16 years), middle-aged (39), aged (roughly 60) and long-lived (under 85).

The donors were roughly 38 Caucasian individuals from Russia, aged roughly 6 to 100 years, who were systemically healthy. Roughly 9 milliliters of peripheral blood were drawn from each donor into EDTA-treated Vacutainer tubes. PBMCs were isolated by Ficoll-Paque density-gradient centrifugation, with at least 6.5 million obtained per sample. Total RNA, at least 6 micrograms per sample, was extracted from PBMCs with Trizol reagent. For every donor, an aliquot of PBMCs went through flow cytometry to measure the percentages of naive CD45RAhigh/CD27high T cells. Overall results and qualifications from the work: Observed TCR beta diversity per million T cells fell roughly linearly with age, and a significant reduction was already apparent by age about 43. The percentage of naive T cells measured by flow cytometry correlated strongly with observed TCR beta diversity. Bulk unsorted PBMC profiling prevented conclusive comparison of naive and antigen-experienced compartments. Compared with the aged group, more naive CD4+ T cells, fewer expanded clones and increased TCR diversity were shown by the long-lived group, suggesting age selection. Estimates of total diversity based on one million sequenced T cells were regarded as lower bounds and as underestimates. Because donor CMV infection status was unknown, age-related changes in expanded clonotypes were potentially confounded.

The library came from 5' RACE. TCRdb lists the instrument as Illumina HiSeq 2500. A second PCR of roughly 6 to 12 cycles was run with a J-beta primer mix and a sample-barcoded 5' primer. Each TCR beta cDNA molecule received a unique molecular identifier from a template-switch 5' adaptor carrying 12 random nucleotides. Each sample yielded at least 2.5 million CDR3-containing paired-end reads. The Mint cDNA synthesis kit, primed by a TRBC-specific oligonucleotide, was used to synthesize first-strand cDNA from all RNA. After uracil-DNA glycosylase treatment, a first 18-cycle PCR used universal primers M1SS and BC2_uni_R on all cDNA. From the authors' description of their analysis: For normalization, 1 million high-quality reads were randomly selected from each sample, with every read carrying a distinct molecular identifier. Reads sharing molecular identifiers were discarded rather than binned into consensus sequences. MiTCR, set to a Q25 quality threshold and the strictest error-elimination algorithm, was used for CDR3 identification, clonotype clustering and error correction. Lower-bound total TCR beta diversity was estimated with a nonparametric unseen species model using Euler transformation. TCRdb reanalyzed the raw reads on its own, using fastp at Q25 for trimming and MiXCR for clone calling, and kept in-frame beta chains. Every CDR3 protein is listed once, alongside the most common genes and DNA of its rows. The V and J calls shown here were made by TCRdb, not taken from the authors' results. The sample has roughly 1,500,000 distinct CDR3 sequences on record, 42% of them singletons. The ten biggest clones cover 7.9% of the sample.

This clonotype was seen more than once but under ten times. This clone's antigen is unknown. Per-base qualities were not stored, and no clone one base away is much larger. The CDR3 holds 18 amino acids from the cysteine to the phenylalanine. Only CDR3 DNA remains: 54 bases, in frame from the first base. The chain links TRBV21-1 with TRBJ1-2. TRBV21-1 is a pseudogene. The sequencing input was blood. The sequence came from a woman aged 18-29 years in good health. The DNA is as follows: TGTGCCAGCAGCAAATTGTGTCGAGGGTGTGACGGTTCCGATGGCTACACCTTC. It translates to CASSKLCRGCDGSDGYTF.